This record covers a single T cell receptor (beta chain). These data belong to a study of technical replicates of blood from several donors. Germline assignment: CDR1 MNHEY and CDR2 SVGAGI. This CDR3 region has 15 residues. TCRdb's table, derived via immunoSEQ multiplex PCR, lists solely in-frame clones and lacks some. The sample contains about 84,000 clones, 98% of which appear only once. Input material: T cells isolated from PBMCs. The J gene is TRBJ2-5, the V gene TRBV6-5; maybe TRBD1 (7 bases). With the DNA end fitting TRBJ2-7 better, the J assignment may be wrong. The receptor comes from a human donor in good health. CDR3 residues: CASSYKAGGPNEQYF. The DNA of the CDR3 is TGTGCCAGCAGTTATAAGGCAGGGGGGCCTAACGAGCAGTACTTC.